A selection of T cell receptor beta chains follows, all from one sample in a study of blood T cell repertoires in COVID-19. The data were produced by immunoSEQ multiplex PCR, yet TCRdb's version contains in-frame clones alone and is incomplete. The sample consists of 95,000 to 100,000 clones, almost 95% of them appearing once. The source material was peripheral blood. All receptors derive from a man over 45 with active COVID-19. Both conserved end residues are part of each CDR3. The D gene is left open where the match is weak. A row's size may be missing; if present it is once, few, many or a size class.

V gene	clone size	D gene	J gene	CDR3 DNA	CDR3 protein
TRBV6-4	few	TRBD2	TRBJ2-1	TGTGCCAGCAGTGACTCGGGACTAGCGGGAGATGAGCAGTTCTTC	CASSDSGLAGDEQFF
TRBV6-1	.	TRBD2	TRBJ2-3	TGTGCCAGCAGTGGAGGGCTGCGGACTAGCGGCACAGATACGCAGTATTTT	CASSGGLRTSGTDTQYF
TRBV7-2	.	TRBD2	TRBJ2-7	TGTGCCAGCAGCTGGACTAGCGGGTACGAGCAGTACTTC	CASSWTSGYEQYF
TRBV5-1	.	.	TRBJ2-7	TGCGCCAGCAGCTTGGCCGGGGGAACCGGTGGGTACGAGCAGTACTTC	CASSLAGGTGGYEQYF
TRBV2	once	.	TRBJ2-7	TGTGCCAGCAGTCCTACAGCCTTGGGCTCCTACGAGCAGTACTTC	CASSPTALGSYEQYF
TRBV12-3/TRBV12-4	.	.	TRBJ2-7	TGTGCCAGCAGTTCGGGCCCCACGGGGGAGCAGTACTTC	CASSSGPTGEQYF
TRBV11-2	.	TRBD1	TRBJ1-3	TGTGCCAGCAGCCCGACAGGGCCAGTCTCTGGAAACACCATATATTTT	CASSPTGPVSGNTIYF
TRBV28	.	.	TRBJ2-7	TGTGCCAGCACCTCGACGAGAGGGAGCTACGAGCAGTACTTC	CASTSTRGSYEQYF
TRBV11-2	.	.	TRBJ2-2	TGTGCCAGCAGCTTAGTCCGGGGGACGAACACCGGGGAGCTGTTTTTT	CASSLVRGTNTGELFF
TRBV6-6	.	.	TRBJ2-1	TGTGCCAGCAGTCGTAAGGGGGAGCAGTTCTTC	CASSRKGEQFF
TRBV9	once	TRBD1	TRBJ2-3	TGTGCCAGCAGCGCCCTGACAGGGGGCACAGATACGCAGTATTTT	CASSALTGGTDTQYF
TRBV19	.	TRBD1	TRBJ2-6	TGTGCCAGTAGTACGACAGGGGATGGGGCCAACGTCCTGACTTTC	CASSTTGDGANVLTF
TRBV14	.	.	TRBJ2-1	TGTGCCAGCAGCCCCTCTAGCTCCTACAATGAGCAGTTCTTC	CASSPSSSYNEQFF
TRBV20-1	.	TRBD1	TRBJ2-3	TGCAGTGCTAGTACGGGACAGCGCTTCACAGATACGCAGTATTTT	CSASTGQRFTDTQYF
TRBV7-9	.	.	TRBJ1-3	TGTGCCAGCGCCCGGGGGGGTGGAAACACCATATATTTT	CASARGGGNTIYF
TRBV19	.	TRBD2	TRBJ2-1	TGTGCCAGTAGTCGACTAGCGGGAGGAAATAATGAGCAGTTCTTC	CASSRLAGGNNEQFF
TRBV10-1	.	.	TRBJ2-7	TGCGCCAGCAGTGAGTCCGACGAGCAGTACTTC	CASSESDEQYF
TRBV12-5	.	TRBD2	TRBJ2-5	TGTGCTAGTGGTTTGGTACCCCCGACTAGCGGGAGGGGGATGACCAAAGAGACCCAGTACTTC	CASGLVPPTSGRGMTKETQYF
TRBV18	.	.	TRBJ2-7	TGTGCCAGCTCACCATTGACAGATTTCTACGAGCAGTACTTC	CASSPLTDFYEQYF
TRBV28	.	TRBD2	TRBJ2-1	TGTGCCAGCAGTTTAGTTAGCGGGAGGAATGAGCAGTTCTTC	CASSLVSGRNEQFF
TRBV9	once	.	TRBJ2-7	TGTGCCAGCAGCGTAGATGGCACCTTCTACGAGCAGTACTTC	CASSVDGTFYEQYF
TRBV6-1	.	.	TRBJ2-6	TGTGCCAGCAGTGAATGGCGAGGCTCTGGGGCCAACGTCCTGACTTTC	CASSEWRGSGANVLTF
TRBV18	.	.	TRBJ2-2	TGTGCCAGCTCACCGGGGACAAGGACCGGGGAGCTGTTTTTT	CASSPGTRTGELFF
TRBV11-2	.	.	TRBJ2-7	TGTGCCAGCAGCTCCACCGACACCTACGAGCAGTACTTC	CASSSTDTYEQYF
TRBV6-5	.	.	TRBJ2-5	TGTGCCAGCAGTCTCGACGGGAGCGAGACCCAGTACTTC	CASSLDGSETQYF
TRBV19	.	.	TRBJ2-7	TGTGCCCACGTTGATTACGGTGGAGCTTCCTTGCTCCTCGAGCAGTACTTC	CAHVDYGGASLLLEQYF
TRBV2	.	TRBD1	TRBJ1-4	TGTGCCAGCAGTGGGGGACAGGGTGAAAAACTGTTTTTT	CASSGGQGEKLFF
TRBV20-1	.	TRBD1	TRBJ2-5	TGCAGTGCTAGTGAGGGGGCCGACCAAGAGACCCAGTACTTC	CSASEGADQETQYF
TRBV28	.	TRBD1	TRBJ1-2	TGTGCCAGCTATGGTGGGACAGCCTTTAACTATGGCTACACCTTC	CASYGGTAFNYGYTF
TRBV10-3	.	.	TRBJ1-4	TGTGCCATCAGCTGGACTGAATTTGAAAAACTGTTTTTT	CAISWTEFEKLFF
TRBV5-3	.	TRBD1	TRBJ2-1	TGTGCCAGAAGCACCTTAACAGGGGGCGCACGGGACTACCGCTGTTACAATGAGCAGTTCTTC	CARSTLTGGARDYRCYNEQFF
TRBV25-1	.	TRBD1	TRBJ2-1	TGTGCCAGCAGTGGGACAGGGGGTCTTAGGAATGAGCAGTTCTTC	CASSGTGGLRNEQFF
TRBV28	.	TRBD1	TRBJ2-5	TGTGCCAGCAGCCCCCAGGGACAGCAAGAGACCCAGTACTTC	CASSPQGQQETQYF